Only one count was recorded for the clone carrying this T cell receptor beta chain. The data originate from a study of radiation and T cells in renal cell carcinoma. The method was immunoSEQ multiplex PCR; TCRdb's version includes in-frame clones alone and lacks a portion of them. The sample holds 150,000 to 200,000 clones, 88% seen once. Noted time point: blood 4 weeks post-SBRT, at nephrectomy. Treatment described: 15 Gy SBRT to primary tumor, nephrectomy 4 weeks later. V lost 4 bases and J lost 1, with 8 bases in between. This CDR3 comprises 14 residues. Per germline, CDR1 LNHDA and CDR2 SQIVND (reference sequence).

Sequencing used blood, obtained from a patient whose treatment included radiotherapy and nephrectomy. V usage is TRBV19 and J usage is TRBJ1-3; D is ambiguous. This clonotype originated in a woman between 45 and 60 years old with renal cell carcinoma. The CDR3 protein is CASSRLGSGNTIYF. DNA of the CDR3: TGTGCCAGTAGTAGGTTGGGGTCTGGAAACACCATATATTTT.